The 20 T cell receptor beta chains presented below share a single source sample, sequenced in a study of shared T cell receptors in the human thymus. Data came from immunoSEQ multiplex PCR; TCRdb stores just in-frame clones and leaves some out. The table shows hundreds of thousands of clones, with 75% to 90% occurring only once. These records were also assigned to another study, of human thymus T cells.

The sequenced material came from thymocytes. All receptors come from a girl under three years old with a congenital heart defect.

This clone was observed a single time. J is TRBJ2-3 and V is TRBV27, with 9 bases matching TRBD2. CDR1 and CDR2 (germline): MNHEY, SMNVEV (reference sequence). After removal of 2 bases from V and 2 bases from J, the junction contained 8 bases not matched to a gene. CDR3 length equals 17 residues. Written as DNA, the CDR3 is TGTGCCAGCAGTTTACCTAGCGGGGCGAACCTCACAGATACGCAGTATTTT. Its translation: CASSLPSGANLTDTQYF.

The V and J genes are TRBV28 and TRBJ1-6; no clear D gene. Germline-derived CDR1 and CDR2 are MDHEN and SYDVKM. V lost 7 bases, J lost 0 bases, and 10 bases lay in between. CDR3 length: 15 residues. The CDR3 loop reads CASIPGSSYNSPLHF. Here the CDR3 DNA reads TGTGCCAGCATCCCCGGTAGCTCCTATAATTCACCCCTCCACTTT.

CDR3 coding DNA: TGCGCCAGCAGCCAACTATTGAAGGGGACTTTCTACGAGCAGTACTTC. Protein sequence: CASSQLLKGTFYEQYF. V usage is TRBV4-1 and J usage is TRBJ2-7; a weak D match, TRBD2 (6 bases). Germline V gene lookup returns CDR1 MGHRA and CDR2 YSYEKL. Trimming removed 2 bases at V and 3 bases at J, with 17 bases between. The CDR3 sequence is 16 residues long.

The V gene is TRBV18, the J gene TRBJ2-1, with D possibly being TRBD1 (5 bases). V was trimmed by 5 bases and J by 4 bases, leaving 15 bases between them. From germline, CDR1 is KGHSH and CDR2 LQKENI. This CDR3 is 15 amino acids long. The CDR3 reads CASSKVRDRYNEQFF. CDR3 in DNA: TGTGCCAGCTCAAAGGTTCGAGACAGATACAATGAGCAGTTCTTC.

The chain carries TRBV27 and TRBJ2-2, with D perhaps matching TRBD2 (6 bases). Germline CDR1 reads MNHEY; CDR2 reads SMNVEV (reference sequence). CDR3 size: 16 residues. V lost 0 bases and J 0 bases, leaving 8 bases between the germline ends. The CDR3 protein is CASSLSRLANTGELFF. In DNA form, the CDR3 reads TGTGCCAGCAGTTTATCCCGACTAGCGAACACCGGGGAGCTGTTTTTT.

This chain's CDR3 is CAISAWDRHPYEQYF. CDR3 bases: TGTGCCATCAGTGCCTGGGACAGGCATCCCTACGAGCAGTACTTC. V and J are TRBV10-3 and TRBJ2-7, with TRBD1 matching over 8 bases. Germline CDR1 and CDR2: ENHRY and SYGVKD. The CDR3 has 15 amino acids. V lost 4 bases to trimming and J lost 2 bases; unmatched junction nucleotides: 7.

This clone was seen more than once but under ten times. V usage is TRBV4-1 and J usage is TRBJ1-2, with 10 bases lining up with TRBD1. V was pared by 4 bases and J by 7 bases, with 6 bases of the junction left unmatched. Germline CDR1 reads MGHRA; CDR2 reads YSYEKL. This CDR3 region has 14 residues. The chain's CDR3 is CASSPAGTGVGYTF. CDR3 DNA sequence: TGCGCCAGCAGCCCAGCCGGGACAGGGGTTGGCTACACCTTC.

The J gene is TRBJ1-5, the V gene TRBV10-3; D perhaps matches TRBD1 (6 bases). The germline gives CDR1 ENHRY, CDR2 SYGVKD. V lost 2 bases to trimming and J lost 5 bases, with 10 bases between them. The CDR3 is made up of 14 amino acids. In DNA form, the CDR3 reads TGTGCCATCAGTGAGAGGGGGAATCATCAGCCCCAGCATTTT. The encoded protein is CAISERGNHQPQHF.

A note on this clone: Germline is not matched at one junction end, which may reflect a read error. The chain employs TRBV7-7 and TRBJ2-1; TRBD2 aligns across 9 bases. CDR3 length: 20 amino acids. Germline V gene lookup returns CDR1 SSHAT and CDR2 FNYEAQ (reference sequence). CDR3 sequence: CASSLLEYGLEGGGAGEQFF. CDR3 bases: TGTGCTAGCAGCTTACTCGAGTACGGGTTAGAGGGCGGGGGGGCCGGTGAGCAGTTCTTC.

In its sample, this clone was seen once. The genes are TRBV21-1 and TRBJ2-5; the D segment call TRBD2 is taken from the table without a DNA check. TRBV21-1 is marked as a pseudogene. The CDR3 spans 18 residues. Written as DNA, the CDR3 is TGTGCCAGCAGCAAAGCGAGAGGGGGGGGCCCTACCCAAGAGACCCAGTACTTC. Its protein product is CASSKARGGGPTQETQYF.

The rearrangement uses TRBV5-6 and TRBJ1-2, with D possibly matching TRBD1 (5 bases). Germline values: CDR1 SGHDT, CDR2 YYEEEE. There are 13 residues in the CDR3. The V gene lost 3 bases and the J gene lost 4 bases, with 10 bases spanning the gap. The DNA of the CDR3 is TGTGCCAGCAGCTCCACAGGCGCCTATGGCTACACCTTC. It codes for CASSSTGAYGYTF.

In its sample, this clone was seen a few times. The J gene is TRBJ1-2, the V gene TRBV6-1; D gene unclear. V was cut by 4 bases and J by 0 bases, with 6 bases left in between. Germline V CDR1 and CDR2: MNHNS, SASEGT. CDR3 size: 13 residues. In DNA form, the CDR3 reads TGTGCCAGCAGTGTACAGCCTAACTATGGCTACACCTTC. This gives the protein CASSVQPNYGYTF.

A remark on this clone: Distinct nucleotide sequences in the sample also encode this CDR3. The chain carries TRBV20-1 and TRBJ2-1; 8 positions agree with TRBD2. The J segment lost 7 bases and the V segment lost 4 bases, leaving 0 bases of the junction unmatched. This CDR3 has 11 residues. Germline V CDR1 and CDR2: DFQATT, SNEGSKA (reference sequence). CDR3 nucleotides: TGCAGTGCTACGGGAGGGAATGAGCAGTTCTTC. Translated: CSATGGNEQFF.

As to this clone: An end of the junction differs from the germline gene, which may be a read error. This rearrangement joins TRBV5-1 to TRBJ2-2; TRBD1 is a possible D gene (6 bases). The CDR3 covers 16 residues. Germline loops: CDR1 SGHRS, CDR2 YFSETQ. CDR3 coding DNA: TGCGCCAGCAGCCCCCAGTACAGGGTCGACACCGGGGAGCTGCTTTTT. Amino acid sequence: CASSPQYRVDTGELLF.

V and J are TRBV28 and TRBJ2-1, with D possibly being TRBD1 (5 bases). V was pared by 6 bases and J by 6 bases, with 15 bases between. Germline CDR1 is MDHEN and CDR2 is SYDVKM. This CDR3 has 14 residues. This CDR3 reads CASRNMDTFNEQFF. CDR3 DNA: TGTGCCAGCAGGAATATGGACACCTTCAATGAGCAGTTCTTC.

The chain recombines TRBV21-1 with TRBJ2-6; the tabulated D call, TRBD1, remains unverified against the DNA. TRBV21-1 constitutes a pseudogene. The CDR3 is 17 residues long. CDR3 residues: CASKPPGQVSGANVLTF. In DNA, the CDR3 is TGTGCCAGCAAACCCCCGGGACAAGTCTCTGGGGCCAACGTCCTGACTTTC.

V is TRBV15 and J is TRBJ2-1, with 8 bases matching TRBD2. This CDR3 is 16 amino acids long. The germline V gene encodes CDR1 LNHNV and CDR2 YYDKDF (reference sequence). Unmatched junction bases numbered 9, after V lost 3 bases and J lost 5 bases. The CDR3 region has the DNA TGTGCCACCAGCAGGCGGTGCGGGGGGTACCACAATGAGCAGTTCTTC. Its protein is CATSRRCGGYHNEQFF. The complete variable domain, with remaining parts taken from reference TRBV15 and TRBJ2-1, reads DAMVIQNPRYQVTQFGKPVTLSCSQTLNHNVMYWYQQKSSQAPKLLFHYYDKDFNNEADTPDNFQSRRPNTSFCFLDIRSPGLGDTAMYLCATSRRCGGYHNEQFFGPGTRLTVL.

V usage is TRBV5-1 and J usage is TRBJ2-7; TRBD1 aligns across 8 bases. Germline V CDR1 and CDR2: SGHRS, YFSETQ. CDR3 size: 14 residues. The trim removed 6 bases at V and 3 bases at J, leaving 8 bases unmatched. The DNA for the CDR3 is TGCGCCAGCACCCCAGGACAGGGCGGCTACGAGCAGTACTTC. This codes for CASTPGQGGYEQYF.

This rearrangement joins TRBV28 to TRBJ1-5, with D unresolved. CDR3 length: 12 amino acids. Germline CDR1 MDHEN, CDR2 SYDVKM. V lost 5 bases and J 5 bases, leaving 7 bases between the germline ends. The chain's CDR3 is CASSREHQPQHF. The CDR3, as DNA: TGTGCCAGCAGTAGAGAGCATCAGCCCCAGCATTTT.

The rearrangement joins TRBV9 to TRBJ1-1, with TRBD1 identical over 7 bases. The CDR3 extends over 20 amino acids. V gave up 0 bases and J gave up 3 bases; unmatched junction bases: 20. Per germline, CDR1 SGDLS and CDR2 YYNGEE. CDR3 sequence reads: CASSVAPSGGTIRGDTEAFF. In DNA, the CDR3 is TGTGCCAGCAGCGTAGCCCCCTCAGGGGGTACCATCCGAGGGGACACTGAAGCTTTCTTT.